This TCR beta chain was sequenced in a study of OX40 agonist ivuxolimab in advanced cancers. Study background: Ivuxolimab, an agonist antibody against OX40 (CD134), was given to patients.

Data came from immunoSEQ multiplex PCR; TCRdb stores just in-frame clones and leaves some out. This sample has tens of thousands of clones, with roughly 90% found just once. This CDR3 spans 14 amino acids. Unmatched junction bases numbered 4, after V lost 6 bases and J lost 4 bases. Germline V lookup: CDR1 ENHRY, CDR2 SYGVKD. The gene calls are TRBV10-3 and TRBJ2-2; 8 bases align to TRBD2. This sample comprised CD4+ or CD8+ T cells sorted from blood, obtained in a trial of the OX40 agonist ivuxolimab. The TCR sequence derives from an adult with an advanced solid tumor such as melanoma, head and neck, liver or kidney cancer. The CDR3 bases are TGTGCCATCAGCCGACTAGCGAGCACCGGGGAGCTGTTTTTT. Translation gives CAISRLASTGELFF.